This entry features one T cell receptor (beta chain) sequence. The specificity of this receptor is unknown. It has no much larger one-base neighbor in the sample; base qualities were not kept. The sample belongs to a study of T cell responses to AZD1222 COVID-19 vaccine (dated by TCRdb to about 2021). Background on the whole study: AZD1222 recipients whose second dose came at about 4 weeks and those whose second dose came at about 12 weeks were combined into one group, since spike-specific TCR depth and breadth did not differ between the two schedules. A total of 233 trial participants underwent TCR sequencing, of whom roughly 210 received two doses of AZD1222 and around 25 received two doses of the MenACWY control vaccine. Trial participants were enrolled into age subgroups of 18-55, 56-69 and 70-plus years, which contained approximately 150, 28 and 58 TCR-sequenced participants, respectively.

The CDR3 regions of human TCRbeta chains were analyzed by immunosequencing. On the authors' methods: Repertoire TCRs were matched against a reference library of SARS-CoV-2-specific TCRs generated with the MIRA antigen-specificity platform. Breadth was defined as the fraction of unique TCRs that were SARS-CoV-2-associated, and depth was defined as the fraction of total T cells that were SARS-CoV-2-associated. Using the MIRA data, every spike-specific TCR was mapped to the spike region that the TCR reacted to and assigned to either a CD4 or a CD8 class. Log10-transformed breadth and depth values were compared by one-way ANOVA with Sidak's multiple comparisons tests. The table comes from immuneACCESS by way of TCRdb, which keeps in-frame sequences with V and J called. Part of the clones is missing from these tables; in studies checked, under half for an unresolved V gene and the rest for unknown reasons. For V, J and clone size, that table is used; D and trimming come from the DNA. The sample table shows roughly 77,000 clones, and 85% to 95% are seen once. Roughly 4.8% of the sample rests with the top ten.

According to the study, the label for this sample's time point signals: baseline before first vaccination. Vaccinee samples came from UK trials COV001 and COV002, including a single-blind randomized controlled phase 2/3 trial of AZD1222 (ChAdOx1 nCoV-19) in healthy adults. For TCRbeta chain sequencing, PBMC samples from trial participants were taken at day 0 and at day 28 after the second dose. What the study reported, not specific to this receptor: The whole spike protein was spanned by vaccine-associated CD4 TCRs, and dominant responses were seen in regions 160-218 and 743-854. Nearly half of unique spike-specific TCRs reportedly recognized epitopes outside regions mutated in the B.1.351 and B.1.1.7 variants. Participants were mostly white British and included more females than males, and it was suggested by the authors that clonal diversity may have been underestimated. Conclusions about previously exposed vaccinees were limited because only five to seven AZD1222 recipients were SARS-CoV-2 seropositive at baseline. Spike-specific TCR breadth and depth rose significantly after two AZD1222 doses compared with day 0 and with MenACWY recipients. The 56-69-year group was small, and its depth increase did not reach significance, likely because of low power. Because no day 14 peak-response samples were available, the repertoires could be characterized only after the peak T cell response.

At the junction V is shortened by 7 bases and J by 3 bases; bases outside the gene matches: 6. The CDR3 sequence holds 14 residues, the cysteine and phenylalanine included. Only the CDR3 DNA stays, 42 bases, in frame from base 1. Per the germline V gene (reference sequence), LGHDT is the CDR1 and YNNKEL is the CDR2. The rearranged segments are TRBV3-1 (or the pseudogene TRBV3-2) and TRBJ1-1; the junction holds 9 bases that match TRBD1. The sequence came from an adult in good health. The sample in question was peripheral blood, obtained on day 0 of AZD1222 vaccination. CDR3 sequence: CASTGRQGDTEAFF. Read as DNA, the sequence is TGTGCCAGCACTGGTCGACAGGGGGACACTGAAGCTTTCTTT.